Below, 15 T cell receptor beta chains from the same sample are listed, as sequenced in a study of CD8 T cells in ankylosing spondylitis (dated by TCRdb to about 2017). Libraries came from 5' RACE. These reads were obtained on an Illumina HiSeq 2500. TCRdb reworked the public reads: Q25 trimming with fastp, MiXCR clone assembly, productive beta chains retained. Rows are unified per CDR3 protein, each entry keeping the most common DNA and genes. The sample has a few hundred thousand distinct CDR3 sequences on record, roughly 18% of them singletons. The ten largest clones represent around 33% of the sample. The specimen was blood, either unsorted or a sorted T cell fraction (not recorded which). These receptors were obtained from a male donor with ankylosing spondylitis or in good health (not recorded which).

This clonotype was seen ten or more times. The rearrangement links TRBV6-1 to TRBJ2-1, with D possibly being TRBD1 (5 bases). The germline V and J ends were trimmed by 8 bases and 10 bases, with 24 bases remaining between them. From germline, CDR1 is MNHNS and CDR2 SASEGT. The CDR3 is 15 amino acids. DNA of the CDR3: TGTGCCAGCTACCCAACTGGGGCAGGGATCGGAGAGCAGTTCTTC. Translated, it gives CASYPTGAGIGEQFF.

Only a few counts were recorded for this clonotype. The chain is built from TRBV4-1 and TRBJ1-5; D might be TRBD1 (5 bases). The CDR3 length is 15 residues. Germline assignment: CDR1 MGHRA and CDR2 YSYEKL. V shed 2 bases and J shed 1 base, with 9 bases lying between them. CDR3 amino acids: CASSQRGDSNQPQHF. For the CDR3, the DNA is TGCGCCAGCAGCCAACGGGGCGACAGCAATCAGCCCCAGCATTTT.

This clonotype has just a few counts. The CDR3 DNA reads as TGCGCCAGCAGCTTGGAAACAACGAACTACGAGCAGTACTTC. Its protein product is CASSLETTNYEQYF. The chain has TRBV5-1 and TRBJ2-7; D is undetermined. With 0 bases removed from V and 3 bases from J, the gap between germline ends came to 10 bases. Per the germline V gene, CDR1 is SGHRS and CDR2 is YFSETQ. This CDR3 region has 14 residues.

This chain links TRBV7-9 with TRBJ2-1; TRBD1 might be the D (6 bases). Deletions cut 6 bases from V and 5 bases from J, with 11 bases between. CDR3 size: 13 residues. Germline V gene data show CDR1 as SEHNR and CDR2 as FQNEAQ (reference sequence). In DNA, the CDR3 is TGTGCCAGCAGTAGCCGGGACAACAATGAGCAGTTCTTC. Translation gives CASSSRDNNEQFF.

This clonotype was found a few times. The chain uses TRBV7-6 and TRBJ2-2; D is unclear. Between the trimmed V and J ends, which lost 4 bases and 7 bases, there was a span of 13 bases. Germline V lookup: CDR1 SGHVS, CDR2 FNYEAQ. The CDR3 is made up of 14 amino acids. The CDR3 loop reads CASSSHSPGGELFF. CDR3 sequence (DNA): TGTGCCAGCAGCTCCCATTCCCCTGGCGGGGAGCTGTTTTTT.

This clonotype has just one count. The rearrangement joins TRBV29-1 to TRBJ2-1, with unresolved D. The germline gives CDR1 SQVTM, CDR2 ANQGSEA. The CDR3 loop spans 12 amino acids. Trimming took 4 bases from V and 4 from J, leaving 8 bases between them. CDR3 in amino acids: CSVVGRYNEQFF. DNA of the CDR3: TGCAGCGTTGTTGGCAGATACAATGAGCAGTTCTTC.

The chain recombines TRBV2 with TRBJ2-7; D gene ambiguous. Germline assignment: CDR1 SNHLY and CDR2 FYNNEI. V was pared by 5 bases and J by 0 bases, with 5 bases between. There are 12 residues in the CDR3. CDR3 residues: CASSRISYEQYF. The CDR3, as DNA: TGTGCCAGCAGTCGCATCTCCTACGAGCAGTACTTC.

V gene TRBV4-1 combines with J gene TRBJ2-1; 9 positions match TRBD2. J lost 3 bases, V lost 0 bases, and 12 bases had no gene match. The CDR3 loop spans 19 amino acids. Germline lookup yields CDR1 MGHRA and CDR2 YSYEKL. DNA of the CDR3: TGCGCCAGCAGCCAAGATCCCGTGACTAGCGGAGACGGCTACAATGAGCAGTTCTTC. Protein product: CASSQDPVTSGDGYNEQFF.

V gene TRBV5-1 combines with J gene TRBJ2-7; D is possibly TRBD1 (6 bases). Germline V lookup: CDR1 SGHRS, CDR2 YFSETQ. V was shortened by 4 bases and J by 6 bases, with 17 bases between the two germline ends. The length of the CDR3 is 14 residues. The CDR3 DNA reads TGCGCCAGCAGCACAGGGCCCCGTTGGGCCGAGCAGTACTTC. Protein sequence: CASSTGPRWAEQYF. Based on the CDR3 plus reference TRBV5-1 and TRBJ2-7, the full variable domain is KAGVTQTPRYLIKTRGQQVTLSCSPISGHRSVSWYQQTPGQGLQFLFEYFSETQRNKGNFPGRFSGRQFSNSRSEMNVSTLELGDSALYLCASSTGPRWAEQYFGPGTRLTVT.

The chain joins TRBV9 to TRBJ1-5; the D is unclear. The germline V and J ends were trimmed by 4 bases and 1 base, with 9 bases remaining between them. Germline V gene data show CDR1 as SGDLS and CDR2 as YYNGEE. CDR3 length equals 14 residues. CDR3 DNA sequence: TGTGCCAGCAGCACTGACGGGAGCAATCAGCCCCAGCATTTT. Its protein is CASSTDGSNQPQHF.

The chain employs TRBV9 and TRBJ1-6; maybe TRBD1 (5 bases). The V end was cut by 3 bases, the J end by 12 bases, with 10 bases between. The V gene's germline CDR1 is SGDLS and CDR2 YYNGEE. This CDR3 contains 12 residues. The CDR3 nucleotides read TGTGCCAGCAGCGGCGGGGGAGGACCCCTCCACTTT. Encoded protein: CASSGGGGPLHF.

This clonotype occurred a few times. This chain joins TRBV13 and TRBJ2-5; D is uncertain. The ends were cut back, 2 bases at V and 2 bases at J, with 9 bases in the middle. The CDR3 sequence is 14 residues long. The germline V gene has CDR1 PRHDT and CDR2 FYEKMQ (reference sequence). The CDR3: CASSLRATQETQYF. CDR3 bases: TGTGCCAGCAGCTTACGGGCGACACAAGAGACCCAGTACTTC.

This clonotype has just a few counts. This chain uses TRBV27 with TRBJ2-3; 13 bases map to TRBD2. The CDR3 runs 15 residues. V lost 4 bases and J lost 4; bases outside the gene matches: 2. Germline V gives CDR1 MNHEY, CDR2 SMNVEV (reference sequence). The CDR3 DNA reads TGTGCCAGCAGTTGGGGGACTAGCGGGGCAGATACGCAGTATTTT. Amino acid sequence: CASSWGTSGADTQYF.

The V call is TRBV11-2, the J call TRBJ2-3; 8 nucleotides line up with TRBD2. Germline trimming cut 6 bases from V and 1 base from J; bases unmatched to any gene: 3. Germline V gives CDR1 SGHAT, CDR2 FQNNGV. The CDR3 has 14 residues. CDR3 region: CASSWREGTDTQYF. CDR3 DNA: TGTGCCAGCAGTTGGCGGGAGGGCACAGATACGCAGTATTTT.

The chain combines TRBV27 with TRBJ2-7; a weak D match, TRBD2 (5 bases). V lost 3 bases to trimming and J lost 5 bases, with 11 bases between them. The length of the CDR3 is 13 residues. Germline V gene sequence: CDR1 MNHEY, CDR2 SMNVEV (reference sequence). CDR3 protein: CASSLSIGDEQYF. The CDR3 DNA reads as TGTGCCAGCAGTTTGTCGATCGGGGACGAGCAGTACTTC.